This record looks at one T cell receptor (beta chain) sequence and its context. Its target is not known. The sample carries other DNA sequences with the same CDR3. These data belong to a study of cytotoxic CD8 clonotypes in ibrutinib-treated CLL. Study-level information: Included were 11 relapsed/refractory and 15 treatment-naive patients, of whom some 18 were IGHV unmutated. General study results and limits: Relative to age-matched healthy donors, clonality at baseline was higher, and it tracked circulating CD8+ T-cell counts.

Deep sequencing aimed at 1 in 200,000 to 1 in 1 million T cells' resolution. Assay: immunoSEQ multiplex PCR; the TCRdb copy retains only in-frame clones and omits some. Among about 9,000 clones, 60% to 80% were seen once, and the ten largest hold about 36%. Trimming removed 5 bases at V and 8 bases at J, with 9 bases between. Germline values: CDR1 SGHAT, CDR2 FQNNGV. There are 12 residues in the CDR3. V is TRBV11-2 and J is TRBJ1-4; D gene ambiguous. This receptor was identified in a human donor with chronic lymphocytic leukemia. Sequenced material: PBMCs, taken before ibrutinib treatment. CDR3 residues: CASSLGSEKLFF. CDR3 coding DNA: TGTGCCAGCAGCCTAGGGTCCGAAAAACTGTTTTTT. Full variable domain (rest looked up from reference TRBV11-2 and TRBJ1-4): EAGVAQSPRYKIIEKRQSVAFWCNPISGHATLYWYQQILGQGPKLLIQFQNNGVVDDSQLPKDRFSAERLKGVDSTLKIQPAKLEDSAVYLCASSLGSEKLFFGSGTQLSVL.